These 30 T cell receptor beta chains originate from one sample sequenced in a study of regulatory T cells in long-lasting Graves disease. The authors built TCR beta libraries using iRepertoire HTBI primers and Arm-PCR of CDR3 regions. TCRdb re-derived calls from the multiplex PCR reads in MiXCR, one entry per CDR3 protein. The sample consists of about 450,000 distinct CDR3 sequences, 23% of them appearing once. This sample's time point: persistent/refractory GD, antithyroid drugs over 5 years with positive TRAb. PBMCs were the source of the RNA used for TCR sequencing. This sample comprised peripheral blood mononuclear cells (PBMCs), obtained when the disease was refractory, from a patient treated with antithyroid drugs. Source of these receptors: a female donor with Graves disease.

This clonotype is a singleton in its sample. The chain carries TRBV20-1 and TRBJ2-1; D might be TRBD2 (6 bases). Germline CDR1 is DFQATT and CDR2 is SNEGSKA (reference sequence). The CDR3 runs 16 residues. V lost 1 base to trimming and J lost 8 bases, with 21 bases between them. CDR3 sequence: CSARVGSYRIIHEQFF. The CDR3 nucleotides are TGCAGTGCTAGAGTCGGGAGTTACCGAATTATTCATGAGCAGTTCTTC.

The chain carries TRBV7-9 and TRBJ2-1; TRBD1 matches at 7 bases. CDR3 length equals 15 residues. Germline-derived CDR1 and CDR2 are SEHNR and FQNEAQ (reference sequence). The trim removed 4 bases at V and 7 bases at J, leaving 10 bases unmatched. The CDR3 DNA follows: TGTGCCAGCAGCTCCACAGGGGATTGGCGGAATGAGCAGTTCTTC. Translation: CASSSTGDWRNEQFF. Full variable domain (missing parts from reference TRBV7-9 and TRBJ2-1): DTGVSQNPRHKITKRGQNVTFRCDPISEHNRLYWYRQTLGQGPEFLTYFQNEAQLEKSRLLSDRFSAERPKGSFSTLEIQRTEQGDSAMYLCASSSTGDWRNEQFFGPGTRLTVL.

The genes are TRBV19 and TRBJ2-1, with D possibly matching TRBD1 (7 bases). The CDR3 contains 16 residues. Per germline, CDR1 LNHDA and CDR2 SQIVND (reference sequence). Trimming took 6 bases from V and 3 from J, leaving 18 bases between them. CDR3 nucleotides: TGTGCCAGTAGCGGAGGGCCGGGACAGCTCTACAATGAGCAGTTCTTC. It is translated as CASSGGPGQLYNEQFF.

This clonotype has only a few counts. The genes are TRBV29-1 and TRBJ2-2, with D possibly matching TRBD1 (6 bases). CDR1 and CDR2 from the germline V gene are SQVTM and ANQGSEA. The V end lost 7 bases, the J end lost 2 bases, and 17 bases lay between the germline ends. The CDR3 extends over 15 amino acids. The DNA of the CDR3 is TGCAGCGGGGGGCTTGGTTCAATAAACACCGGGGAGCTGTTTTTT. It is translated as CSGGLGSINTGELFF.

This clonotype was detected only once. Since a much larger clone is just one base distant, this may be a read error. V gene TRBV6-2 or TRBV6-3 combines with J gene TRBJ1-1; a weak D match, TRBD1 (5 bases). The V end lost 2 bases, the J end lost 10 bases, and 11 bases lay between the germline ends. Germline V gene sequence: CDR1 MNHEY, CDR2 SVGEGT. This CDR3 region has 12 residues. The CDR3 region is CASSYTGFGAFF. The CDR3 region has the DNA TGTGCCAGCAGTTACACAGGATTTGGAGCTTTCTTT.

This clonotype was found a few times. The chain couples TRBV30 to TRBJ2-3; the match to TRBD2 covers 7 bases. The CDR3 spans 18 residues. The germline V gene has CDR1 GTSNPN and CDR2 SVGIG (reference sequence). V dropped 0 bases and J dropped 5; count of bases not matched to a gene: 17. The CDR3 nucleotides are TGTGCCTGGAGTGTACGGCGGGCTACTCGGGAGGCGCGAGATACGCAGTATTTT. This encodes CAWSVRRATREARDTQYF. Looking up the rest from reference TRBV30 and TRBJ2-3 gives the full variable domain: SQTIHQWPATLVQPVGSPLSLECTVEGTSNPNLYWYRQAAGRGLQLLFYSVGIGQISSEVPQNLSASRPQDRQFILSSKKLLLSDSGFYLCAWSVRRATREARDTQYFGPGTRLTVL.

This clonotype was counted between two and nine times. The J gene is TRBJ2-7, the V gene TRBV12-3 or TRBV12-4, with 15 bases identical to TRBD2. The CDR3 is 18 amino acids. V lost 6 bases, J lost 4 bases, and 13 bases stayed unmatched. The CDR3 is CASRRTGLAGGPNYEQYF. DNA of the CDR3: TGTGCCAGCAGGCGCACCGGACTAGCGGGAGGGCCTAATTACGAGCAGTACTTC.

In this sample, this clonotype turned up many times. V is TRBV6-1 and J is TRBJ2-5; no clear D gene. The germline gives CDR1 MNHNS, CDR2 SASEGT. With 8 bases removed from V and 5 bases from J, the gap between germline ends came to 6 bases. The CDR3 contains 10 residues. CDR3 DNA: TGTGCCAGCGATCGCGAGACCCAGTACTTC. Residues: CASDRETQYF.

Many counts were recorded for this clonotype. The gene calls are TRBV20-1 and TRBJ1-5; the D gene is possibly TRBD1 (6 bases). V was cut by 3 bases and J by 0 bases, with 12 bases left in between. The CDR3 totals 15 residues. CDR1 is DFQATT, CDR2 SNEGSKA, per germline (reference sequence). The CDR3 region has the DNA TGCAGTGCTAGTGGGGGCGGCCCTAGCAATCAGCCCCAGCATTTT. Translation gives CSASGGGPSNQPQHF.

This clonotype was detected ten times or more. The chain couples TRBV28 to TRBJ2-2, with D tentatively TRBD1 (6 bases). CDR3 length equals 15 residues. CDR1 is MDHEN, CDR2 SYDVKM, per germline. V was trimmed by 6 bases and J by 4 bases, leaving 15 bases between them. The CDR3 DNA reads as TGTGCCAGCAGGGCCTACAGGGCTGGCACCGGGGAGCTGTTTTTT. Amino acid sequence: CASRAYRAGTGELFF.

This clonotype was seen ten or more times. V is TRBV28 and J is TRBJ2-1, with 7 bases fitting TRBD2. In germline, CDR1 is MDHEN, CDR2 SYDVKM. V lost 8 bases to trimming and J lost 9 bases; unmatched junction nucleotides: 16. The CDR3 runs 15 residues. This CDR3 reads CASLTGGSDKSEQFF. As DNA, the CDR3 is TGTGCCAGCCTCACGGGCGGGAGTGACAAGAGTGAGCAGTTCTTC.

The chain links TRBV5-1 to TRBJ2-1, with unresolved D. The V gene's germline CDR1 is SGHRS and CDR2 YFSETQ. V lost 4 bases, J lost 5 bases, and 13 bases lay in between. This CDR3 is 14 amino acids long. For the CDR3, the DNA is TGCGCCAGCAGCCTGGAAGTAGGGAACAATGAGCAGTTCTTC. Protein: CASSLEVGNNEQFF. The full variable domain, its missing parts supplied by reference TRBV5-1 and TRBJ2-1, is KAGVTQTPRYLIKTRGQQVTLSCSPISGHRSVSWYQQTPGQGLQFLFEYFSETQRNKGNFPGRFSGRQFSNSRSEMNVSTLELGDSALYLCASSLEVGNNEQFFGPGTRLTVL.

This clonotype showed up many times. This chain connects TRBV12-3 or TRBV12-4 to TRBJ1-4; tentative D call: TRBD1 (5 bases). Trimming stripped 10 bases from V and 0 bases from J, with 18 bases between. This CDR3 has 16 amino acids. The CDR3 bases are TGTGCCACAACCAGGGACTTAAGAGCAACTAATGAAAAACTGTTTTTT. Protein sequence: CATTRDLRATNEKLFF.

The chain employs TRBV25-1 and TRBJ2-4; 7 nucleotides match TRBD1. The CDR3 totals 18 residues. V lost 1 base and J lost 6; bases outside the gene matches: 15. CDR1 MGHDK and CDR2 SYGVNS come from the germline V gene. The CDR3 loop reads CASSEFAGTASQRNIQYF. CDR3 bases: TGTGCCAGCAGTGAATTCGCCGGGACAGCAAGCCAGAGAAACATTCAGTACTTC.

A few counts support this clonotype. This sequence joins TRBV15 and TRBJ1-6, with unresolved D. Trimming took 1 base from V and 5 from J, leaving 18 bases between them. The CDR3 is 18 amino acids. The germline V gene has CDR1 LNHNV and CDR2 YYDKDF (reference sequence). The CDR3 loop reads CATSRGLFGLRDNSPLHF. Here the CDR3 DNA reads TGTGCCACCAGCAGAGGCTTATTTGGATTGAGGGATAATTCACCCCTCCACTTT. The full variable domain, completed using reference TRBV15 and TRBJ1-6, is DAMVIQNPRYQVTQFGKPVTLSCSQTLNHNVMYWYQQKSSQAPKLLFHYYDKDFNNEADTPDNFQSRRPNTSFCFLDIRSPGLGDTAMYLCATSRGLFGLRDNSPLHFGNGTRLTVT.

The CDR3 spells CASSRDRAHGYTF. The CDR3, as DNA: TGTGCCAGCAGCCGGGACAGGGCCCATGGCTACACCTTC. The J gene is TRBJ1-2, the V gene TRBV14, with 9 positions matching TRBD1. V trimming: 4 bases; J trimming: 6 bases; junction bases outside the gene matches: 3. CDR3 length: 13 amino acids. Germline CDR1 reads SGHDN; CDR2 reads FVKESK.

This chain joins TRBV4-1 and TRBJ1-5, with 10 bases aligning to TRBD1. The CDR3 consists of 15 residues. The J segment lost 6 bases and the V segment lost 2 bases, leaving 4 bases of the junction unmatched. The germline V gene encodes CDR1 MGHRA and CDR2 YSYEKL. The CDR3 loop is CASSQHGTGAQPQHF. The CDR3 DNA reads as TGCGCCAGCAGCCAACATGGGACAGGGGCTCAGCCCCAGCATTTT.

About this clonotype itself: A far larger clone differs by one base, so this is likely a read error. The chain employs TRBV2 and TRBJ2-5; 8 bases are a match to TRBD2. The CDR3 loop spans 16 amino acids. Germline CDR1 is SNHLY and CDR2 is FYNNEI. Germline trimming cut 5 bases from V and 4 bases from J; bases unmatched to any gene: 12. For the CDR3, the DNA is TGTGCCAGCAGTAAGGAAGCGGGACTAGTGGGAGAGACCCAGTACTTC. Protein product: CASSKEAGLVGETQYF.

There are a few counts of this clonotype. The J gene is TRBJ1-5, the V gene TRBV4-1; TRBD1 aligns across 9 bases. The CDR3 loop spans 17 amino acids. Germline CDR1 is MGHRA and CDR2 is YSYEKL. V dropped 0 bases and J dropped 4; count of bases not matched to a gene: 7. For the CDR3, the DNA is TGCGCCAGCAGCCAAGATCTCGGGACAGGGTCTAATCAGCCCCAGCATTTT. Its translation is CASSQDLGTGSNQPQHF.

This rearrangement joins TRBV7-9 to TRBJ2-1; 8 nucleotides agree with TRBD2. The CDR3 is 14 amino acids. Per the germline V gene, CDR1 is SEHNR and CDR2 is FQNEAQ (reference sequence). Trimming cost V 2 bases and J 6 bases; bases outside gene matches: 3. Here the CDR3 reads CASSLSTSVNEQFF. CDR3 DNA sequence: TGTGCCAGCAGCTTATCGACTAGCGTCAATGAGCAGTTCTTC.

This clonotype was seen more than once but under ten times. This chain links TRBV28 with TRBJ2-5; maybe TRBD2 (5 bases). Germline CDR1 is MDHEN and CDR2 is SYDVKM. The CDR3 covers 14 residues. Between the trimmed V and J ends, which lost 8 bases and 4 bases, there was a span of 17 bases. This CDR3 reads CASSGPNEGETQYF. The CDR3 DNA sequence: TGTGCCAGCTCCGGACCCAATGAGGGAGAGACCCAGTACTTC.

This clonotype was seen a few times. The chain has TRBV3-1 and TRBJ1-2, with 7 bases matching TRBD1. Germline-derived CDR1 and CDR2 are LGHDT and YNNKEL (reference sequence). The V and J ends lost 1 base and 2 bases, in that order; junction bases with no gene match: 13. CDR3 length: 18 residues. The CDR3 sequence: CASSQVRLRDRPNYGYTF. CDR3 coding DNA: TGTGCCAGCAGCCAAGTACGACTTCGGGACAGACCAAACTATGGCTACACCTTC.

V usage is TRBV30 and J usage is TRBJ2-1, with TRBD2 identical over 10 bases. Germline V gene lookup returns CDR1 GTSNPN and CDR2 SVGIG (reference sequence). The CDR3 is made up of 14 amino acids. The J segment lost 9 bases and the V segment lost 2 bases, leaving 7 bases of the junction unmatched. The CDR3, as DNA: TGTGCCTGGAGTCGACTAGCGGGCTACTTTGAGCAGTTCTTC. Translation gives CAWSRLAGYFEQFF. Drawing the rest from reference TRBV30 and TRBJ2-1, the complete variable domain is SQTIHQWPATLVQPVGSPLSLECTVEGTSNPNLYWYRQAAGRGLQLLFYSVGIGQISSEVPQNLSASRPQDRQFILSSKKLLLSDSGFYLCAWSRLAGYFEQFFGPGTRLTVL.

The chain combines TRBV7-3 with TRBJ1-2, with D possibly TRBD1 on 6 matching bases. This CDR3 contains 14 residues. CDR1 is SGHTA, CDR2 FQGTGA, per germline. Between the trimmed V and J ends, which lost 5 bases and 6 bases, there was a span of 16 bases. The CDR3, as DNA: TGTGCCAGCAGCCCCATGAGTCCAGGGGATGGCTACACCTTC. It codes for CASSPMSPGDGYTF.

This clonotype has more than one count but fewer than ten. The CDR3 protein is CASRPGDRGNEKLFF. Here the CDR3 DNA reads TGTGCCAGCAGACCCGGGGACAGGGGAAATGAAAAACTGTTTTTT. The V call is TRBV6-1, the J call TRBJ1-4; TRBD1 aligns across 10 bases. From germline, CDR1 is MNHNS and CDR2 SASEGT. This CDR3 has 15 residues. V was pared by 6 bases and J by 5 bases, with 6 bases of the junction left unmatched.

The J gene is TRBJ2-7, the V gene TRBV29-1; 8 nucleotides agree with TRBD2. The CDR3 length is 14 residues. V shed 6 bases and J 0 bases; nucleotides not matched to a gene: 7. Germline CDR1 is SQVTM and CDR2 is ANQGSEA. CDR3 DNA sequence: TGCAGCGTCGCCGGGACTAGGAACTCCTACGAGCAGTACTTC. Its protein is CSVAGTRNSYEQYF.

This clonotype was recorded many times. The chain links TRBV6-1 to TRBJ1-6; no clear D. The CDR3 covers 12 residues. The germline V gene has CDR1 MNHNS and CDR2 SASEGT. V lost 8 bases and J 8 bases, leaving 10 bases between the germline ends. The CDR3 DNA follows: TGTGCCAGCGTCCGGGGAGATTCACCCCTCCACTTT. It encodes CASVRGDSPLHF.

This clonotype has at least ten counts. J is TRBJ2-5 and V is TRBV27; D possibly corresponds to TRBD2 (5 bases). The CDR3 sequence is 15 residues long. The germline gives CDR1 MNHEY, CDR2 SMNVEV (reference sequence). Trimming stripped 5 bases from V and 6 bases from J, with 19 bases between. The CDR3 nucleotides read TGTGCCAGCAGTCCGGTTATGGGCGCCGGGAAGACCCAGTACTTC. Protein: CASSPVMGAGKTQYF.

This clonotype appeared many times. The V call is TRBV20-1, the J call TRBJ2-7; TRBD2 aligns across 12 bases. Germline CDR1 and CDR2: DFQATT and SNEGSKA (reference sequence). V lost 7 bases to trimming and J lost 6 bases; unmatched junction nucleotides: 13. There are 15 residues in the CDR3. The CDR3 reads CSDPPLLLAGGEQYF. In DNA form, the CDR3 reads TGCAGTGACCCCCCATTGTTACTAGCGGGAGGCGAGCAGTACTTC.

This clonotype has ten or more counts. This rearrangement joins TRBV20-1 to TRBJ2-1; 8 bases map to TRBD2. The CDR3 is 13 residues long. The germline gives CDR1 DFQATT, CDR2 SNEGSKA (reference sequence). The V segment lost 1 base and the J segment 5 bases; nucleotides outside the gene matches: 1. The CDR3 region is CSARAGGDNEQFF. The CDR3 DNA is TGCAGTGCTAGAGCGGGAGGGGACAATGAGCAGTTCTTC.